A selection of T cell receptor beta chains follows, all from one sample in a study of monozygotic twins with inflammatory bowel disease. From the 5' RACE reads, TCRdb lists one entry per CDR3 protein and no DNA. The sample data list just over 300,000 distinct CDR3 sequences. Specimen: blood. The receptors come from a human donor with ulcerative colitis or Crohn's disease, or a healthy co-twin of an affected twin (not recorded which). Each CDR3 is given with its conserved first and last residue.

CARQRESSYNEQFF	14	TRBJ2-1	TRBV2
CASGGGRTYEQYF	13	TRBJ2-7	TRBV27
CASSLMGQSNQPQHF	15	TRBJ1-5	TRBV5-1
CASSGVGINSPLHF	14	TRBJ1-6	TRBV9
CSGLRGPNTEAFF	13	TRBJ1-1	TRBV29-1
CSARYDRAQETQYF	14	TRBJ2-5	TRBV20-1
CSARSQETQYF	11	TRBJ2-5	TRBV20-1
CASSQLTGAISYEQYF	16	TRBJ2-7	TRBV18
CSASFRTSGDVAKNIQYF	18	TRBJ2-4	TRBV20-1
CSARVRETQYF	11	TRBJ2-5	TRBV20-1
CASSLLGHEETQYF	14	TRBJ2-5	TRBV28
CASSVEQGRGNTIYF	15	TRBJ1-3	TRBV9
CATSERQGSEAFF	13	TRBJ1-1	TRBV24-1
CASSLGPPRQKAYNEQFF	18	TRBJ2-1	TRBV5-1
CASSFAGGAGPSGANVLTF	19	TRBJ2-6	TRBV27
CATAGGVWDGEKLFF	15	TRBJ1-4	TRBV2
CASSLADRGNEQYF	14	TRBJ2-7	TRBV5-1
CASSTSPGNSGANVLTF	17	TRBJ2-6	TRBV12-3/TRBV12-4
CASSSQGMGEQYF	13	TRBJ2-7	TRBV7-2
CASSLQFGPQPQHF	14	TRBJ1-5	TRBV12-3/TRBV12-4
CASSVDLAQNIQYF	14	TRBJ2-4	TRBV9
CASSQESTGADTQYF	15	TRBJ2-3	TRBV4-2
CASSLMDRESLGQYF	15	TRBJ2-7	TRBV7-2
CASSYRQGGADTQYF	15	TRBJ2-3	TRBV11-2
CASSLVGQSYEQYF	14	TRBJ2-7	TRBV5-1
CASSFIRRRGQLNTEAFF	18	TRBJ1-1	TRBV12-3/TRBV12-4
CASSFGPRYEQYF	13	TRBJ2-7	TRBV12-3/TRBV12-4
CATSIRGQGNQPQHF	15	TRBJ1-5	TRBV15
CSVEGQIRRETQYF	14	TRBJ2-5	TRBV29-1
CASSTLGWLLSSYIEQFF	18	TRBJ2-1	TRBV14
CASSPSSWSEQYF	13	TRBJ2-7	TRBV9
CAISERTLYGYTF	13	TRBJ1-2	TRBV10-3
CASSQAQGARGYTF	14	TRBJ1-2	TRBV4-3
CASSIDRGRYGYTF	14	TRBJ1-2	TRBV7-2
CASSVRPTGRGEQYF	15	TRBJ2-7	TRBV11-2
CASSRDRATGELFF	14	TRBJ2-2	TRBV4-1
CASRQQTPNEKLFF	14	TRBJ1-4	TRBV25-1
CASSLPTSGVSYNEQFF	17	TRBJ2-1	TRBV27
CASSQRDLAYEQYF	14	TRBJ2-7	TRBV18
CASSIDAESYNEQFF	15	TRBJ2-1	TRBV19
CASSPPGRGQTQYF	14	TRBJ2-5	TRBV18
CASSPGLVATDTQYF	15	TRBJ2-3	TRBV5-1
CASRYNRDAPVHF	13	TRBJ1-6	TRBV27
CASSQAQAGGPYEQYF	16	TRBJ2-7	TRBV4-3
CASSPTTGRPMFQETQYF	18	TRBJ2-5	TRBV5-1
CSARDGQVNNSPLHF	15	TRBJ1-6	TRBV20-1
CASSPRDRPYTF	12	TRBJ1-2	TRBV7-2
CASRRAGPSYNEQFF	15	TRBJ2-1	TRBV28
CAISSLQETQYF	12	TRBJ2-5	TRBV10-3
CSARDAGGYNEQFF	14	TRBJ2-1	TRBV20-1
CASKGPDSLNEQFF	14	TRBJ2-1	TRBV19
CASSLVGELFF	11	TRBJ2-2	TRBV7-2
CASSQGRGSQETQYF	15	TRBJ2-5	TRBV3-1